The TCR beta chain under discussion was sequenced for a study of regulatory T cells in long-lasting Graves disease. Turning to the study itself: Persistent Graves' disease denoted over 5 years of antithyroid drugs plus positive TSH receptor antibodies.

Described time point: persistent/refractory GD, antithyroid drugs over 5 years with positive TRAb. There was RNA extracted from PBMCs, and the TCR library was made from it. The authors built TCR beta libraries using iRepertoire HTBI primers and Arm-PCR of CDR3 regions. TCRdb ran MiXCR on the multiplex PCR reads and lists one entry per CDR3 protein. Of fewer than 450,000 distinct CDR3 sequences in the sample, less than 25% are singletons; the top ten hold under 25%. Germline V gives CDR1 SGHAT, CDR2 FQNNGV. The germline V and J ends were trimmed by 4 bases and 5 bases, with 13 bases remaining between them. The CDR3 totals 14 residues.

The receptor's source is a female donor with Graves disease. V usage is TRBV11-2 and J usage is TRBJ2-3; possibly TRBD2 for D (6 bases). The material was peripheral blood mononuclear cells (PBMCs), obtained when the disease was refractory, from a patient treated with antithyroid drugs. DNA for the CDR3: TGTGCCAGCAGCTATCCGGGGGTTGAAGATACGCAGTATTTT. Its protein product is CASSYPGVEDTQYF.